One and the same sample provided the 3 T cell receptor beta chains below, sequenced in a study of early T cells in non-severe SARS-CoV-2 infection. TCRdb re-analysed the 5' RACE reads in MiXCR, keeping a single row per CDR3 protein. Here the sample spans roughly 60,000 distinct CDR3 sequences, roughly 10% being singletons. The sequencing here drew on whole blood, taken at baseline. The receptors here all came from an adult who was a healthcare worker with PCR-confirmed SARS-CoV-2 infection or an uninfected control (not recorded which).

In its sample, this clonotype was seen a few times. The gene calls are TRBV7-8 and TRBJ2-2; 8 nucleotides agree with TRBD2. This CDR3 has 14 amino acids. The V gene end was trimmed by 4 bases and the J gene end by 9 bases; junction bases not matched to a gene: 7. Germline CDR1 and CDR2: SGHVS and FQNEAQ. CDR3 in amino acids: CASSSRGGGRELFF. In nucleotides, the CDR3 is TGTGCCAGCAGCTCCCGTGGCGGGGGGAGGGAGCTGTTTTTT.

This chain links TRBV6-2 or TRBV6-3 with TRBJ2-1, with D uncertain. CDR3 length: 15 residues. Germline-derived CDR1 and CDR2 are MNHEY and SVGEGT. The V and J ends lost 0 bases and 4 bases respectively, with 10 bases between them. The CDR3 coding sequence is TGTGCCAGCAGTTACTCGACTGACGGATACAATGAGCAGTTCTTC. Protein sequence: CASSYSTDGYNEQFF.

This clonotype has only a few counts. The rearrangement joins TRBV6-6 to TRBJ2-5; D possibly corresponds to TRBD1 (5 bases). Trimming cost V 8 bases and J 10 bases, with 14 bases left between them. From germline, CDR1 is MNHNY and CDR2 SVGAGI (reference sequence). The CDR3 is made up of 11 amino acids. CDR3 bases: TGTGCCAGCGCCTCCAGGGCAGACCAGTACTTC. This translates into CASASRADQYF.